This is a list of T cell receptor beta chains from one sample in a study of tumor-infiltrating lymphocytes in primary liver carcinoma. TCRdb called the multiplex PCR reads again in MiXCR, with one record for every CDR3 protein. The table has 90,000 to 100,000 distinct CDR3 sequences, 55% to 75% seen once. The sample taken for sequencing was liver tumor tissue from sampling region 5. The source is a woman aged 60 to 75 with primary liver carcinoma and hepatitis B virus infection. CDR3s include the opening cysteine and the closing phenylalanine or tryptophan. The D gene is left open where the match is weak. Only some rows state a clone size, as once, few, many or a class for expanded clones.

d_call j_call v_call clone_size cdr3_nt cdr3_aa
TRBD1 TRBJ2-7 TRBV2 few TGTGCCAGCAAGGTAGGACAGGGCCGCGAGCAGTACTTC CASKVGQGREQYF
NA TRBJ2-1 TRBV11-2 NA TGTGCAAGCGGGTGGGGACCGAACTCCTATAATGAGCAGTTCTTC CASGWGPNSYNEQFF
NA TRBJ2-2 TRBV24-1 NA TGTGCCACCAGTGATCCGGACGGAAGAGGGGGCGGGGAGCTGTTTTTT CATSDPDGRGGGELFF
NA TRBJ1-1 TRBV6-6 NA TGTGCCAGGAGCATGACAGGAAACACTGAAGCATTCTTT CARSMTGNTEAFF
NA TRBJ2-5 TRBV6-5 NA TGTGCCAGCAGTTACCCCGGGGCCGGAAAGACCCACTATTTC CASSYPGAGKTHYF
NA TRBJ1-2 TRBV6-5 NA TGTGCCAGCAGAGGGTCCCAGGGTGCGGGCATCTTC CASRGSQGAGIF
TRBD2 TRBJ2-3 TRBV6-1 many TGTGCCAGCAGTGAAGCTTCGGCGGGAGGATCCACAGATACGCAGTATTTT CASSEASAGGSTDTQYF
TRBD1 TRBJ2-7 TRBV5-6 many TGTGCCAGCAGCTTCGACAGGGGAAATTACGAGCAGTACTTC CASSFDRGNYEQYF
NA TRBJ2-1 TRBV5-1 many TGCGCCAGCAGCTTGGGGGACTTTTACAATGAGCAGTTCTTC CASSLGDFYNEQFF
NA TRBJ2-1 TRBV11-3 NA TGTGCCAGCAGCTTAGGGTTCGGTAGGCTTTCATACAATGAGCAGTTCTTC CASSLGFGRLSYNEQFF
NA TRBJ1-2 TRBV12-5 NA TGCGCTAGTGGAAATGACAGTGACTATGGCTACACCTTC CASGNDSDYGYTF
NA TRBJ2-2 TRBV11-3 NA TGTGTCAGTAAGAGGAGGGACAGACTAAATACCGGGGAGCTGTTTTTT CVSKRRDRLNTGELFF
NA TRBJ2-7 TRBV5-1 NA TGCGCCAGCAGCTTCCCTGGGGCATCGGGTAATAAGCAGTACTTC CASSFPGASGNKQYF
NA TRBJ1-1 TRBV28 NA TGTGTCAACAGTTTCCAGGGTTACACTGAAGCTTTCTTT CVNSFQGYTEAFF
NA TRBJ1-6 TRBV7-9 few TGTGCGGGGGCAAGCCCATTTGATAATTCACCCCTCCACTTT CAGASPFDNSPLHF
NA TRBJ2-7 TRBV28 many TGTGCCAGCAGTCCTTACCGACTCTACGAGCAGTACTTC CASSPYRLYEQYF
TRBD2 TRBJ2-1 TRBV11-3 NA TGTACCAGCAGCTCCCGGGGGGTGCGGACCATGGGCAATGAGCAGTTGTTC CTSSSRGVRTMGNEQLF
TRBD1 TRBJ2-7 TRBV20-1 NA TGCAGTGCTGGGACAGGGACTTACGAGCAGTACTTC CSAGTGTYEQYF
NA TRBJ2-2 TRBV29-1 many TGCAGCGTGCTAACCTACAGGGTCCCCATTAACACCGGGGAGCTGTTTTTT CSVLTYRVPINTGELFF
NA TRBJ2-7 TRBV10-3 few TGTGCCATCAGCCGACAGCTCTCCTACGAGCAGTACTTC CAISRQLSYEQYF
TRBD1 TRBJ2-7 TRBV28 NA TGTGCCAGCAGTTCGACAGGGGGCTTCGAGGAGCAGTACTTC CASSSTGGFEEQYF
TRBD2 TRBJ2-1 TRBV6-6 NA TGTGCCAGCACCCATGAGGGGAGGGGTGAGCAGTCATTC CASTHEGRGEQSF
NA TRBJ2-1 TRBV11-2 NA TGTGCCAGCAGCTCCTATAGGGTCAATGAGCAGTTCTTC CASSSYRVNEQFF
NA TRBJ2-2 TRBV5-6 many TGTGCCAGCAGCTTACGTGCGGGGGCCCTCAGCGGGGAGCTGTTTTTT CASSLRAGALSGELFF
NA TRBJ2-7 TRBV23-1 few TGCGCCAGCAGCCGACCGGACAGATTGGGGGAGCAGTACTTC CASSRPDRLGEQYF
NA TRBJ1-2 TRBV6-6 many TGTGCCAGCACCAGAAACTATGGCTACACCTTC CASTRNYGYTF
NA TRBJ2-5 TRBV7-9 NA TGTGCCAGCAGCACAAAGACTATACAAGAGACCCAGTACTTC CASSTKTIQETQYF
NA TRBJ1-2 TRBV28 NA TGTGCCAACACTTTAGAACTGGGTAAGATGGGCTACACCTTC CANTLELGKMGYTF
NA TRBJ2-3 TRBV5-4 many TGTGCCAGCGGGACTCCAGATACGCAGTATTTT CASGTPDTQYF
TRBD1 TRBJ2-7 TRBV5-1 once TGCACCAGCAGCTTGGGCACAGGGGGCTTCGGCTACGAGCAGTACTTC CTSSLGTGGFGYEQYF
NA TRBJ1-2 TRBV29-1 once TGCAGGGTTGGGGCAGGGATGAACTATGGCTACACCTTC CRVGAGMNYGYTF
NA TRBJ2-5 TRBV29-1 NA TGCAGTGTTTCCGTGGTGTCTATTGGGGAGACCCAGTACTTC CSVSVVSIGETQYF
NA TRBJ2-5 TRBV7-9 NA TGTGCCAGCAGCTTAAGGGTTTTAGAGACCCAGTACTTC CASSLRVLETQYF
NA TRBJ1-5 TRBV29-1 NA TGCAGCGTCGAGTGTGTCTCCCGCCAGCCCCAGCATTTT CSVECVSRQPQHF
TRBD1 TRBJ1-5 TRBV19 few TGTGCCAGTAGTATGGGGACAGGGAATAGCAATCAGCCCCAGCATTTT CASSMGTGNSNQPQHF
NA TRBJ1-4 TRBV6-5 NA TGTGCCAGCAGTTACAGAGGCGGGCCTGAAAAACTATTTTTT CASSYRGGPEKLFF
NA TRBJ2-3 TRBV14 NA TGTGCCAGCAGCCTACCTGGGGGCACAGATACGCAGTATTTT CASSLPGGTDTQYF
TRBD1 TRBJ2-2 TRBV28 NA TGTGCCAGCAATACAGGGGGCTTCACCGGGGAGCTGTTTTTT CASNTGGFTGELFF